Following are 21 T cell receptor beta chains from one sample sequenced in a study of T cell responses to AZD1222 COVID-19 vaccine. Data came from immunoSEQ multiplex PCR; TCRdb stores just in-frame clones and leaves some out. The sample holds roughly 120,000 clones, 91% seen once. Sequenced here: peripheral blood, sampled on day 0 of AZD1222 vaccination. The receptor source for this set is an adult in good health.

The chain has TRBV18 and TRBJ2-7, with D hard to call. The V end lost 0 bases, the J end lost 4 bases, and 16 bases lay between the germline ends. From germline, CDR1 is KGHSH and CDR2 LQKENI. CDR3 size: 16 residues. The CDR3 DNA is TGTGCCAGCTCACCACCTCCCAGGCTTACGACTTACGAGCAGTACTTC. It codes for CASSPPPRLTTYEQYF.

This chain links TRBV9 with TRBJ2-1; TRBD1 is a possible D gene (5 bases). The CDR3 is made up of 14 amino acids. The germline V gene has CDR1 SGDLS and CDR2 YYNGEE. The V gene lost 3 bases and the J gene lost 7 bases, with 14 bases spanning the gap. The CDR3 spells CASSARVSGNEQFF. DNA for the CDR3: TGTGCCAGCAGCGCCAGGGTATCAGGGAATGAGCAGTTCTTC.

The chain uses TRBV4-3 and TRBJ1-6; D not resolved. CDR3 length: 14 amino acids. From germline, CDR1 is LGHNA and CDR2 YSLEER. V was shortened by 1 base and J by 6 bases, with 7 bases between the two germline ends. This chain's CDR3 is CASSQVRGNSPLHF. The CDR3 DNA is TGCGCCAGCAGCCAAGTTCGCGGTAATTCACCCCTCCACTTT.

The genes are TRBV7-9 and TRBJ2-3; 7 bases are a match to TRBD1. The CDR3 has 16 residues. Trimming took 1 base from V and 1 from J; bases not matched to a gene: 5. The germline gives CDR1 SEHNR, CDR2 FQNEAQ (reference sequence). The DNA of the CDR3 is TGTGCCAGCAGCTTAGTTTCCGGGACAGGCACAGATACGCAGTATTTT. It yields the protein CASSLVSGTGTDTQYF.

The chain combines TRBV30 with TRBJ1-2; TRBD1 is a possible D gene (5 bases). Germline CDR1 is GTSNPN and CDR2 is SVGIG (reference sequence). The CDR3 totals 14 residues. With 7 bases removed from V and 4 bases from J, the gap between germline ends came to 19 bases. The CDR3 sequence: CAFLLLGGGYGYTF. Written as DNA, the CDR3 is TGTGCCTTTCTACTCCTTGGGGGAGGCTATGGCTACACCTTC.

Only one count was recorded for this clone. The chain carries TRBV5-5 and TRBJ1-1; 7 bases align to TRBD1. CDR3 length equals 14 residues. Germline CDR1 is SGHKS and CDR2 is YYEKEE (reference sequence). Germline trimming cut 4 bases from V and 6 bases from J; bases unmatched to any gene: 9. CDR3 protein: CASSGKQGTPEAFF. In DNA form, the CDR3 reads TGTGCCAGCAGCGGTAAACAGGGGACCCCTGAAGCTTTCTTT.

The rearrangement joins TRBV10-2 to TRBJ1-6; D unclear. This CDR3 has 14 residues. Germline CDR1 WSHSY, CDR2 SAAADI. V lost 3 bases to trimming and J lost 9 bases, with 12 bases between them. The CDR3 nucleotides are TGCGCCAGCAGTGATCATCAAGGTAGTTCACCCCTCCACTTT. Its translation is CASSDHQGSSPLHF.

The chain is built from TRBV5-1 and TRBJ1-1; D perhaps matches TRBD1 (6 bases). The CDR3 runs 14 residues. Germline assignment: CDR1 SGHRS and CDR2 YFSETQ. V was cut by 4 bases and J by 0 bases, with 10 bases left in between. In nucleotides, the CDR3 is TGCGCCAGCAGCAGGGACACCATGAACACTGAAGCTTTCTTT. Its protein is CASSRDTMNTEAFF.

The J gene is TRBJ2-7, the V gene TRBV6-5; 7 nucleotides agree with TRBD1. V was clipped by 6 bases and J by 2 bases; unmatched bases: 10. There are 15 residues in the CDR3. Germline V lookup: CDR1 MNHEY, CDR2 SVGAGI. In DNA, the CDR3 is TGTGCCAGCAGCCTTATGGGGGACAGTGCCTACGAGCAGTACTTC. It codes for CASSLMGDSAYEQYF.

J is TRBJ2-7 and V is TRBV6-1; no reliable D call. V lost 0 bases and J lost 3, with 12 bases in between. This CDR3 comprises 15 residues. Germline assignment: CDR1 MNHNS and CDR2 SASEGT. CDR3 residues: CASSEAPGSLYEQYF. For the CDR3, the DNA is TGTGCCAGCAGTGAAGCGCCGGGCAGCCTCTACGAGCAGTACTTC.

This chain joins TRBV19 and TRBJ2-5; TRBD1 is a possible D gene (9 bases). CDR1 and CDR2 from the germline V gene are LNHDA and SQIVND (reference sequence). The CDR3 is made up of 21 amino acids. V was trimmed by 3 bases and J by 4 bases, leaving 33 bases between them. The CDR3 protein is CASSMELGQGGLIGRVETQYF. CDR3 nucleotides: TGTGCCAGTAGTATGGAACTGGGACAGGGCGGACTAATCGGGAGGGTAGAGACCCAGTACTTC.

The CDR3, as DNA: TGTGCCAGTAGTGTGGGACCGCGTGCGGGGGAGCTGTTTTTT. It translates to CASSVGPRAGELFF. The chain is built from TRBV19 and TRBJ2-2; TRBD1 or TRBD2 may be the D gene (5 bases each). Trimming pared 5 bases from V and 8 bases from J, leaving 15 bases between. Germline CDR1 LNHDA, CDR2 SQIVND (reference sequence). This CDR3 region has 14 residues.

The chain recombines TRBV9 with TRBJ2-3, with D unresolved. The CDR3 is made up of 15 amino acids. Trimming stripped 2 bases from V and 0 bases from J, with 10 bases between. Germline values: CDR1 SGDLS, CDR2 YYNGEE. CDR3 protein: CASSVGFGSTDTQYF. The CDR3 DNA sequence: TGTGCCAGCAGCGTTGGATTTGGTAGCACAGATACGCAGTATTTT.

The chain joins TRBV10-3 to TRBJ1-2, with 9 bases aligning to TRBD1. The V gene end was trimmed by 6 bases and the J gene end by 1 base; junction bases not matched to a gene: 6. Germline-derived CDR1 and CDR2 are ENHRY and SYGVKD. The CDR3 is 15 amino acids. The CDR3 protein is CAIRTGTGINYGYTF. The CDR3 DNA sequence: TGTGCCATCAGGACCGGGACAGGGATTAACTATGGCTACACCTTC.

The V gene is TRBV2, the J gene TRBJ2-7; 7 bases agree with TRBD2. The CDR3 is 14 residues long. The ends lost 7 bases at V and 7 bases at J; junction bases unmatched: 13. CDR1 and CDR2 from the germline V gene are SNHLY and FYNNEI. CDR3 protein: CASTSGTRSREQYF. CDR3 in DNA: TGTGCCAGCACCAGCGGGACCAGATCTCGGGAGCAGTACTTC.

This chain joins TRBV30 and TRBJ1-2; D not certain. Trimming removed 3 bases at V and 8 bases at J, with 19 bases between. From germline, CDR1 is GTSNPN and CDR2 SVGIG (reference sequence). The length of the CDR3 is 14 residues. This CDR3 reads CAWRDTGSKFGYTF. CDR3 DNA: TGTGCCTGGAGAGATACCGGGTCCAAGTTCGGCTACACCTTC. The complete variable domain, with remaining parts taken from reference TRBV30 and TRBJ1-2, reads SQTIHQWPATLVQPVGSPLSLECTVEGTSNPNLYWYRQAAGRGLQLLFYSVGIGQISSEVPQNLSASRPQDRQFILSSKKLLLSDSGFYLCAWRDTGSKFGYTFGSGTRLTVV.

This chain links TRBV18 with TRBJ1-3; no definite D call. In germline, CDR1 is KGHSH, CDR2 LQKENI. V gave up 3 bases and J gave up 2 bases, with 2 bases separating them. The CDR3 is 12 residues long. CDR3: CASSPAGNTIYF. CDR3 coding DNA: TGTGCCAGCTCACCTGCTGGAAACACCATATATTTT.

The chain has TRBV5-6 and TRBJ1-2, with TRBD1 as a possible D gene (5 bases). Trimming cost V 4 bases and J 2 bases, with 9 bases left between them. The CDR3 sequence is 13 residues long. The germline gives CDR1 SGHDT, CDR2 YYEEEE. The CDR3 here is CASSIDRNYGYTF. CDR3 in DNA: TGTGCCAGCAGCATAGACAGAAACTATGGCTACACCTTC. Together with reference TRBV5-6 and TRBJ1-2, the CDR3 gives the full variable domain: DAGVTQSPTHLIKTRGQQVTLRCSPKSGHDTVSWYQQALGQGPQFIFQYYEEEERQRGNFPDRFSGHQFPNYSSELNVNALLLGDSALYLCASSIDRNYGYTFGSGTRLTVV.

The CDR3 DNA reads as TGTGCCACCCTTAACCCCCACAGGGTTTTGGGATCAGGAGAGACCCAGTACTTC. Translation gives CATLNPHRVLGSGETQYF. The chain links TRBV24-1 to TRBJ2-5, with D possibly being TRBD1 (6 bases). The CDR3 sequence is 18 residues long. Trimming took off 9 bases at V and 4 bases at J, with 29 bases between the two ends. Looked up from germline, CDR1 is KGHDR and CDR2 is SFDVKD.

This rearrangement joins TRBV15 to TRBJ1-1, with TRBD1 identical over 11 bases. The length of the CDR3 is 16 residues. Germline CDR1 reads LNHNV; CDR2 reads YYDKDF (reference sequence). The J segment lost 4 bases and the V segment lost 2 bases, leaving 6 bases of the junction unmatched. The CDR3 sequence is CATSRPTGTGGTEAFF. DNA for the CDR3: TGTGCCACCAGCAGACCTACCGGGACAGGGGGCACTGAAGCTTTCTTT.

The rearrangement joins TRBV10-1 to TRBJ1-4; 8 nucleotides agree with TRBD1. CDR1 and CDR2 from the germline V gene are WNHNN and SYGVQD (reference sequence). Trimming took 8 bases from V and 7 from J; bases not matched to a gene: 24. The CDR3 consists of 19 residues. The CDR3 DNA reads TGCGCCAGCGGTTTTCGTCCCGGGACAGGCCGCGAACGGGGTGAAAAACTGTTTTTT. Translating gives CASGFRPGTGRERGEKLFF.